These 18 T cell receptor beta chains originate from one sample sequenced in a study of regulatory T cells in long-lasting Graves disease. iRepertoire HTBI primers and Arm-PCR of CDR3 regions built TCR beta libraries. Each CDR3 protein gets one entry after TCRdb re-called the multiplex PCR reads with MiXCR. Of around 250,000 distinct CDR3 sequences listed, 20% to 25% are singletons. Time point: newly diagnosed GD, antithyroid drugs for less than 3 months. PBMC RNA served as the TCR library source. Material: peripheral blood mononuclear cells (PBMCs), obtained at new diagnosis, from a patient treated with antithyroid drugs. The receptor source for this set is a female donor with Graves disease.

There are many counts of this clonotype. The chain uses TRBV6-2 or TRBV6-3 and TRBJ2-4, with TRBD2 identical over 7 bases. CDR1 and CDR2 (germline): MNHEY, SVGEGT. Losses at the gene ends were 1 base for V and 7 bases for J; bases not matched to a gene: 4. CDR3 size: 14 residues. The CDR3: CASSYYGGSNIQYF. The DNA of the CDR3 is TGTGCCAGCAGTTACTATGGCGGGAGCAACATTCAGTACTTC.

The chain has TRBV2 and TRBJ2-2; possible D gene TRBD1, 6 bases. This CDR3 region has 14 residues. The V and J ends lost 4 bases and 5 bases respectively, with 11 bases between them. The V gene's germline CDR1 is SNHLY and CDR2 FYNNEI. The CDR3 region has the DNA TGTGCCAGCAGTGCGCAGGGGCGGACCGGGGAGCTGTTTTTT. Amino acids: CASSAQGRTGELFF.

This clonotype was observed many times. The chain combines TRBV20-1 with TRBJ1-6; D may be TRBD1 (5 bases). The CDR3 runs 16 residues. CDR1 is DFQATT, CDR2 SNEGSKA, per germline (reference sequence). V lost 3 bases and J lost 5, with 17 bases in between. CDR3 loop: CSARRTTVGNNSPLHF. The CDR3 DNA is TGCAGTGCTAGGCGGACGACAGTGGGGAATAATTCACCCCTCCACTTT.

This clonotype came up many times. The chain employs TRBV20-1 and TRBJ2-3; perhaps TRBD2 as D (7 bases). Trimming left V 2 bases short and J 6 bases short, with 12 bases between. The CDR3 is 13 amino acids. The germline V gene has CDR1 DFQATT and CDR2 SNEGSKA (reference sequence). CDR3 sequence: CSARKGGGDTQYF. For the CDR3, the DNA is TGCAGTGCTAGAAAAGGGGGGGGGGATACGCAGTATTTT.

Comments on this clonotype: This likely stems from a read error, as it lies one base from a far larger clone. The rearrangement joins TRBV7-2 to TRBJ2-1, with 15 bases aligning to TRBD2. The DNA end lines up better with TRBJ2-5; the J call may be wrong. The CDR3 has 16 residues. Germline V gene lookup returns CDR1 SGHTA and CDR2 FQGNSA. The CDR3 DNA follows: TGTGCCAGCAGCCCGCGGACTAGCGGGAGGGAAGAGACCCAGTACTTC. This gives the protein CASSPRTSGREETQYF.

This clonotype has at least ten counts. The rearrangement joins TRBV2 to TRBJ1-2; 7 nucleotides agree with TRBD1. With 6 bases clipped from V and 8 bases from J, the junction kept 9 bases outside the gene matches. This CDR3 has 13 amino acids. Germline CDR1 is SNHLY and CDR2 is FYNNEI. Here the CDR3 reads CASSSTGREGYTF. In DNA, the CDR3 is TGTGCCAGCAGCTCGACAGGGAGAGAGGGCTACACCTTC.

This clonotype was detected ten times or more. The chain carries TRBV10-3 and TRBJ2-7, with D unclear. Looked up from germline, CDR1 is ENHRY and CDR2 is SYGVKD. This CDR3 region has 12 residues. Trimming stripped 4 bases from V and 6 bases from J, with 10 bases between. The CDR3 sequence: CAISVGHREQYF. The CDR3 DNA reads TGTGCCATCAGTGTTGGCCATCGCGAGCAGTACTTC.

CDR3 DNA sequence: TGTGCCAGCAGCCAAAACGGGGCGGGGGGCAGCACAGATACGCAGTATTTT. This codes for CASSQNGAGGSTDTQYF. The genes are TRBV3-1 and TRBJ2-3; 8 bases are shared with TRBD2. CDR1 is LGHDT, CDR2 YNNKEL, per germline (reference sequence). The CDR3 extends over 17 amino acids. J was trimmed by 0 bases and V by 2 bases; bases with no gene match: 7.

This clonotype was seen at least ten times. This sequence joins TRBV29-1 and TRBJ1-2; D unclear. Germline V gene lookup returns CDR1 SQVTM and CDR2 ANQGSEA. Trimming took off 0 bases at V and 3 bases at J, with 11 bases between the two ends. The length of the CDR3 is 14 residues. The CDR3 bases are TGCAGCGTTGAAGATAATGGTATTTACTATGGCTACACCTTC. It translates to CSVEDNGIYYGYTF.

This clonotype was seen only a few times. The chain has TRBV29-1 and TRBJ2-7, with 7 bases identical to TRBD2. V gave up 7 bases and J gave up 3 bases; unmatched junction bases: 15. CDR1 is SQVTM and CDR2 is ANQGSEA in the germline V gene. CDR3 length equals 15 residues. The CDR3 here is CSGSNWEGPLYEQYF. The CDR3 DNA sequence: TGCAGCGGGTCTAACTGGGAGGGGCCCCTCTACGAGCAGTACTTC.

This clonotype showed up many times. V is TRBV2 and J is TRBJ2-3; D gene ambiguous. Germline lookup yields CDR1 SNHLY and CDR2 FYNNEI. V dropped 4 bases and J dropped 1 base, with 18 bases sitting between them. The CDR3 contains 17 residues. The CDR3 region is CASSVGLPGSGTDTQYF. In nucleotides, the CDR3 is TGTGCCAGCAGTGTAGGGCTTCCCGGTTCGGGCACAGATACGCAGTATTTT.

This clonotype was observed at least ten times. This chain uses TRBV2 with TRBJ2-2; 8 bases match TRBD2. In germline, CDR1 is SNHLY, CDR2 FYNNEI. This CDR3 comprises 16 residues. J gave up 5 bases and V 4 bases, and 9 bases lay outside the gene matches. The CDR3 loop is CASSVGLAGRTGELFF. The CDR3 DNA reads TGTGCCAGCAGTGTCGGGTTAGCGGGAAGGACCGGGGAGCTGTTTTTT.

This clonotype was recorded a few times. The chain carries TRBV19 and TRBJ1-4, with D perhaps TRBD1 (6 bases). The ends were cut back, 4 bases at V and 6 bases at J, with 12 bases in the middle. The germline CDR1 and CDR2 sequences are LNHDA and SQIVND (reference sequence). The length of the CDR3 is 14 residues. CDR3 amino acids: CASSTGQLDEKLFF. CDR3 bases: TGTGCCAGTAGTACCGGACAGTTGGATGAAAAACTGTTTTTT.

In its sample, this clonotype was seen many times. This chain joins TRBV20-1 and TRBJ1-6; 7 nucleotides match TRBD1. Germline loops: CDR1 DFQATT, CDR2 SNEGSKA (reference sequence). The CDR3 totals 15 residues. V shed 4 bases, J shed 7 bases, and the junction held 10 bases outside the gene matches. This CDR3 reads CSATTRTGLNSPLHF. The CDR3 DNA follows: TGCAGTGCTACAACTCGGACAGGCCTAAATTCACCCCTCCACTTT.

The gene calls are TRBV20-1 and TRBJ1-2; 7 bases line up with TRBD1. CDR3 length equals 14 residues. Per the germline V gene, CDR1 is DFQATT and CDR2 is SNEGSKA (reference sequence). V lost 5 bases, J lost 1 base, and 7 bases stayed unmatched. CDR3 region: CSAPNRDSNYGYTF. Here the CDR3 DNA reads TGCAGTGCTCCGAACCGGGACAGTAACTATGGCTACACCTTC.

This clonotype was seen a handful of times. The rearrangement links TRBV10-3 to TRBJ1-2, with TRBD1 as a possible D gene (6 bases). V lost 0 bases and J 2 bases, leaving 10 bases between the germline ends. Germline CDR1 is ENHRY and CDR2 is SYGVKD. The CDR3 runs to 15 residues. DNA of the CDR3: TGTGCCATCAGTGAGTCGAACAGGGAGAACTATGGCTACACCTTC. This encodes CAISESNRENYGYTF.

This clonotype was observed at least ten times. One end of the junction fails to match germline, which may point to a read error. The chain is built from TRBV6-2 or TRBV6-3 and TRBJ2-2, with 7 positions matching TRBD1. Germline lookup yields CDR1 MNHEY and CDR2 SVGEGT. This CDR3 spans 14 amino acids. CDR3 DNA: TGCGCCAGCAGTAGGGACAGAAGCACCGGGGAGCTGTTTTTT. It encodes CASSRDRSTGELFF.

This clonotype appeared many times. The chain links TRBV29-1 to TRBJ2-3; 7 nucleotides line up with TRBD1. The CDR3 consists of 13 residues. Per the germline V gene, CDR1 is SQVTM and CDR2 is ANQGSEA. With 5 bases clipped from V and 6 bases from J, the junction kept 8 bases outside the gene matches. The CDR3 is CSVTGTDGDTQYF. The CDR3 nucleotides are TGCAGCGTTACCGGGACAGACGGCGATACGCAGTATTTT.